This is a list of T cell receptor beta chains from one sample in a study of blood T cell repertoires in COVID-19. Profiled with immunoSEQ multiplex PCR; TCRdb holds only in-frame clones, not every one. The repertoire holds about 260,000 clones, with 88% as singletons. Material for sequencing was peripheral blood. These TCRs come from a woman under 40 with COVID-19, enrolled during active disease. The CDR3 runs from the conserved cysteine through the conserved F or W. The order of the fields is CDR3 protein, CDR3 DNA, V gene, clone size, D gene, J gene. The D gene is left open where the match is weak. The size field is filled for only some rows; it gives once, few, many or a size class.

CASSLGSSVAGGNEQFF TGTGCCAGCAGCTTAGGATCATCGGTAGCGGGAGGAAATGAGCAGTTCTTC TRBV7-8 once TRBD2 TRBJ2-1
CAISTGTGNYNEQFF TGTGCCATCTCAACCGGGACAGGGAATTACAATGAGCAGTTCTTC TRBV10-3 once TRBD1 TRBJ2-1
CASSVGASGSGETQYF TGTGCCAGCAGCGTAGGGGCTAGCGGGAGCGGGGAGACCCAGTACTTC TRBV7-3 - TRBD2 TRBJ2-5
CASSLQSGTTGELFF TGTGCCAGCAGCTTGCAGAGCGGGACTACCGGGGAGCTGTTTTTT TRBV7-2 - TRBD2 TRBJ2-2
CASSRQGQITEAFF TGTGCCAGCAGCAGACAGGGTCAGATTACTGAAGCTTTCTTT TRBV27 - TRBD1 TRBJ1-1
CASSQPPSPGGEQFF TGTGCCAGCAGCCAACCCCCAAGCCCGGGGGGCGAGCAGTTCTTC TRBV14 - - TRBJ2-1
CASSDIVGVGTGELFF TGTGCCAGCAGTGATATTGTGGGAGTCGGCACCGGGGAGCTGTTTTTT TRBV6-1 once - TRBJ2-2
CASTGYGTGLLRAFF TGTGCCAGCACCGGATACGGGACAGGCCTTTTACGAGCTTTCTTT TRBV28 - TRBD1 TRBJ1-1
CASSPSESATNEKLFF TGTGCCAGCAGCCCGTCCGAGTCCGCAACTAATGAAAAACTGTTTTTT TRBV3-1/TRBV3-2 - - TRBJ1-4
CSVEDPGHIYGYTF TGCAGCGTTGAAGATCCCGGACATATCTATGGCTACACCTTC TRBV29-1 - - TRBJ1-2
CASSPDRRYGYTF TGTGCCAGCAGCCCCGACAGACGCTATGGCTACACCTTC TRBV11-2 few - TRBJ1-2
CASSFKPQTPLNYEQYF TGTGCCAGCAGCTTTAAACCCCAGACTCCCTTGAACTACGAGCAGTACTTC TRBV7-8 - - TRBJ2-7
CASSPGASTGEQYF TGTGCCAGCTCACCAGGGGCCTCGACAGGCGAGCAGTACTTC TRBV18 - - TRBJ2-7
CASSSTVVSNQPQHF TGTGCCAGCAGCTCCACGGTCGTTAGCAATCAGCCCCAGCATTTT TRBV7-9 few - TRBJ1-5
CAWRNSGRVIEQFF TGTGCCTGGAGAAATAGCGGGAGAGTGATTGAGCAGTTCTTC TRBV30 - TRBD2 TRBJ2-1
CASSGSSYEQYF TGTGCCAGTAGCGGGAGCTCCTACGAGCAGTACTTC TRBV2 - TRBD2 TRBJ2-7
CASSLKGQGSSYEQYF TGCGCCAGCAGTCTGAAGGGGCAGGGGTCTTCCTACGAGCAGTACTTC TRBV5-1 - - TRBJ2-7
CASSQMGRVVGELFF TGTGCCAGCAGTCAAATGGGGAGGGTGGTCGGGGAGCTGTTTTTT TRBV27 - TRBD2 TRBJ2-2